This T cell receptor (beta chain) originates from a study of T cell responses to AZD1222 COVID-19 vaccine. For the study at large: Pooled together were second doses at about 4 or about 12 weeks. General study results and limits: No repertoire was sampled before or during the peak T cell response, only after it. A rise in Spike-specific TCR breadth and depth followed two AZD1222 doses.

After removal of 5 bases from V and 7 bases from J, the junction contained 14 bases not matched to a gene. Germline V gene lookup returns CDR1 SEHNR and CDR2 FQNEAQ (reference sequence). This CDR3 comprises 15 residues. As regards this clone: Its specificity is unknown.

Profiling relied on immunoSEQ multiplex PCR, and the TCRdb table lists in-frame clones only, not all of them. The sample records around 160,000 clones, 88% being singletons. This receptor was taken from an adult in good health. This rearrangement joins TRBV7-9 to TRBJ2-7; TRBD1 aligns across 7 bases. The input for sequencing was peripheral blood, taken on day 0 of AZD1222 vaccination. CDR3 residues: CASSHRDRAPQEQYF. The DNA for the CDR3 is TGTGCCAGCAGCCATCGCGACAGGGCCCCGCAGGAGCAGTACTTC.